This T cell receptor beta chain was profiled in a study of T cells after yellow fever vaccination. Findings and limits, study-wide: Faster peaking, at day 5 versus 15, marked a secondary response that was weaker.

V was shortened by 5 bases and J by 5 bases, with 17 bases between the two germline ends. Germline V gives CDR1 DFQATT, CDR2 SNEGSKA (reference sequence). CDR3 size: 14 residues. Each CDR3 protein is one row after TCRdb ran MiXCR on the 5' RACE reads. The table includes some 220,000 distinct CDR3 sequences, about 3% detected once. This clonotype has ten or more counts. Its antigen is not identified. The chain uses TRBV20-1 and TRBJ2-3; D may match TRBD1 or TRBD2 (5 bases each). The sequence came from a man aged 18 to 29 who received the YFV17D yellow fever vaccine. The material sequenced was CD4+ T cells sorted from PBMCs, taken 10 days after the yellow fever booster vaccination. The CDR3 here is CSAGGSMRGDTQYF. The DNA for the CDR3 is TGCAGTGCTGGCGGTTCCATGAGGGGAGATACGCAGTATTTT.